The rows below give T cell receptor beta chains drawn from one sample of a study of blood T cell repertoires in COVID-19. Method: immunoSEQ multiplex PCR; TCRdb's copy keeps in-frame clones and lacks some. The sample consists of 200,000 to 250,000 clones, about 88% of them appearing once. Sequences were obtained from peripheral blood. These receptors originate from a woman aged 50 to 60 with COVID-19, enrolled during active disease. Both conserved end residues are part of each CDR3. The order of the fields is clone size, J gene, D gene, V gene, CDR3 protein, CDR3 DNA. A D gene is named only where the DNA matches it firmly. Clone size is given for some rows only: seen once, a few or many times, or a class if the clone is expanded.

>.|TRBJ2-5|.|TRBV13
CATRAVFNAETQYF
TGTGCCACCCGTGCAGTTTTCAATGCTGAGACCCAGTACTTC
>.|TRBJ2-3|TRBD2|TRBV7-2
CASSLPGLAGSDTQYF
TGTGCCAGCAGCTTACCGGGACTAGCGGGGTCAGATACGCAGTATTTT
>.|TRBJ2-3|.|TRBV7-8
CASSLGQADTQYF
TGTGCCAGCAGCTTAGGGCAGGCAGATACGCAGTATTTT
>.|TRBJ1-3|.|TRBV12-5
CASGSTGNTIYF
TGTGCTAGTGGAAGTACAGGAAACACCATATATTTT
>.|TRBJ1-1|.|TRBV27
CASSFGGTTEAFF
TGTGCCAGCAGTTTTGGCGGAACCACTGAAGCTTTCTTT
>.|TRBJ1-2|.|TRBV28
CASSLGGDSYYGYTF
TGTGCCAGCAGTTTAGGGGGGGATTCCTACTATGGCTACACCTTC
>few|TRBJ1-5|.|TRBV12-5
CASGSSTDYSNQPQHF
TGTGCTAGTGGTTCCTCCACAGACTATAGCAATCAGCCCCAGCATTTT
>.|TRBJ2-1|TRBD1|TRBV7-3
CASSNTGDAPVNEQFF
TGTGCCAGCAGCAACACAGGGGACGCCCCGGTGAATGAGCAGTTCTTC
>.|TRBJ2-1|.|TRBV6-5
CASSGPQYSYNEQFF
TGTGCCAGCTCAGGGCCACAGTACTCCTACAATGAGCAGTTCTTC
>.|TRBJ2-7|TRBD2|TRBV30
CAWTPGGASDEQYF
TGTGCCTGGACACCCGGGGGGGCGTCGGACGAGCAGTACTTC
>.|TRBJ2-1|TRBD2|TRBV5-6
CASSSRTSGVLYNEQFF
TGTGCCAGCAGCTCTCGGACTAGCGGGGTCCTTTACAATGAGCAGTTCTTC
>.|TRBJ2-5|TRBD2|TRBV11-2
CASSLVGLAGGRGQETQYF
TGTGCCAGCAGCTTAGTCGGGCTAGCGGGGGGAAGAGGGCAAGAGACCCAGTACTTC
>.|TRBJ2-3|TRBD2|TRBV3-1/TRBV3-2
CASSQLGGAGSTDTQYF
TGTGCCAGCAGCCAACTCGGGGGGGCCGGAAGCACAGATACGCAGTATTTT